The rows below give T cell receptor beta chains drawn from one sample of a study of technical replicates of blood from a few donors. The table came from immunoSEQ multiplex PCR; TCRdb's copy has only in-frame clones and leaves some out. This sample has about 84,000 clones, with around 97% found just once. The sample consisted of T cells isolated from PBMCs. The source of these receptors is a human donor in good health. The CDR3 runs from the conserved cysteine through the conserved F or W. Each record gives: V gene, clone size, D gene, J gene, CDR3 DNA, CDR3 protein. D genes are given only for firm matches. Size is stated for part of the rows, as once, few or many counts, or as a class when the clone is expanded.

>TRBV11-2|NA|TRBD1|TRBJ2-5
TGTGCCAGCAGCGGATACAGGGGGGCACAAGAGACCCAGTACTTC
CASSGYRGAQETQYF
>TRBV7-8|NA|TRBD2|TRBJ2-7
TGTGCCAGCAGCTACCGGGGTAGCGGGGGGTCCTACGAGCAGTACTTC
CASSYRGSGGSYEQYF
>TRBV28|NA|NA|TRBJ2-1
TGTGCCAGCAGTTTATTCTGGGGCGACGACAATGAGCAGTTCTTC
CASSLFWGDDNEQFF
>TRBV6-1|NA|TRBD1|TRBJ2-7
TGTGCCAGCAGTGCAGCGACAGGGGTTTCTTCTTACGAGCAGTACTTC
CASSAATGVSSYEQYF
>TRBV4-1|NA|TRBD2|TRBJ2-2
TGCGCCAGCAGCCACCTTTCCGGACTAGCGGGGGGGACCTCGAACACCGGGGAGCTGTTTTTT
CASSHLSGLAGGTSNTGELFF
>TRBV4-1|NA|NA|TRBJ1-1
TGCGCCAGCAGCCCCTCCGGACACCAGAACACTGAAGCTTTCTTT
CASSPSGHQNTEAFF
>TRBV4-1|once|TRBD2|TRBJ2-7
TGCGCCAGCAGCCAAGACGGGACTAGCGGCTTACTGAGCTCCTACGAGCAGTACTTC
CASSQDGTSGLLSSYEQYF
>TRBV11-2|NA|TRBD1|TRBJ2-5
TGTGCCAGCAGCACCCGGGACAGAGAAGAGACCCAGTACTTC
CASSTRDREETQYF
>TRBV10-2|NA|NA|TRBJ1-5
TGCGCCAGCGGAAGGGACTCGGGAGAAAATCAGCCCCAGCATTTT
CASGRDSGENQPQHF
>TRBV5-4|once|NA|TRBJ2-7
TGTGCCAGCAGCTCGGTGCCTTCTCGGGGAAGCTCCTACGAGCAGTACTTC
CASSSVPSRGSSYEQYF
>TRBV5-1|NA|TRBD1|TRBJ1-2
TGCGCCAGCAGGCCAGGGGGAAGTGGCTACACCTTC
CASRPGGSGYTF
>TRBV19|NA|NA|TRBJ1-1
TGTGCCAGTAGTGAGGACACTGAAGCTTTCTTT
CASSEDTEAFF
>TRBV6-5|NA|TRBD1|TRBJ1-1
TGTGCCAGCAGTTACTGGACAGGGGGCACTGAAGCTTTCTTT
CASSYWTGGTEAFF
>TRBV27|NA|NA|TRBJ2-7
TGTGCCAGCAGTGAGACAGCTTACTACGAGCAGTACTTC
CASSETAYYEQYF
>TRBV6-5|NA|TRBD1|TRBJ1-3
TGTGCCAGCAGCCCGACAGGGTCGGCTGGAAACACCATATATTTT
CASSPTGSAGNTIYF
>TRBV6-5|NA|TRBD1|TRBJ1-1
TGTGCCAGCAGTTACTGGACAGGGGACACTGAAGCTTTCTTT
CASSYWTGDTEAFF
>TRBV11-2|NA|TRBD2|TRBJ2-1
TGTGCCAGCAGCCCCGGACTAGGGATCAATGAGCAGTTCTTC
CASSPGLGINEQFF
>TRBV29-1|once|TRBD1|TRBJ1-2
TGCAGCGTTGCGACAGGGTATGGCTACACCTTC
CSVATGYGYTF
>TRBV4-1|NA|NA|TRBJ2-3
TGCGCCAGCAGCCAAGACAGGGGAACAGATACGCAGTATTTT
CASSQDRGTDTQYF
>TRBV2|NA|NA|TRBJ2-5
TGTGCCAGCAGTGGGGGGGAGAAAGAGACCCAGTACTTC
CASSGGEKETQYF
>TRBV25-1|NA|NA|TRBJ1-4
TGTGCCAGCAGTGTACCAGGGAATGAAAAACTGTTTTTT
CASSVPGNEKLFF
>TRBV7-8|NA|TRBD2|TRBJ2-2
TGTGCCAGCAGCTCTGAGCTAGCGGGTACCGGGGAGCTGTTTTTT
CASSSELAGTGELFF
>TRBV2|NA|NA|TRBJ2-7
TGTGCCAGCGGCAAGGGGCAGGGTTCCTACGAGCAGTACTTC
CASGKGQGSYEQYF
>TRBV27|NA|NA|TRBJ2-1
TGTGCCAGCAGTTTATCATCTGAAGGGGGGGCGAGCTCCTACAATGAGCAGTTCTTC
CASSLSSEGGASSYNEQFF
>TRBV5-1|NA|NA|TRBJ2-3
TGCGCCAGCAGCTTGGCCCCTAGCGACACAGATACGCAGTATTTT
CASSLAPSDTDTQYF
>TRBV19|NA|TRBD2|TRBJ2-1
TGTGCCAGTGCTGAGGGCGGGGGAATCAATGAGCAGTTCTTC
CASAEGGGINEQFF
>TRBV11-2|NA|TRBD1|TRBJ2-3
TGTGCCAGCAGCTATCAATTAGACAGGGGAAGGGCAGATACGCAGTATTTT
CASSYQLDRGRADTQYF
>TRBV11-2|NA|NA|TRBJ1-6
TGTGCCAGCAGCTTAGATGCGGGCATCAGGACCCTCCACTTT
CASSLDAGIRTLHF
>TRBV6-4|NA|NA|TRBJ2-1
TGTGCCAGCAGTGAACAGCCCGTAGGTACGCCGTTCTTC
CASSEQPVGTPFF
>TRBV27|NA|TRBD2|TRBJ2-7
TGTGCCAGCAGTGCGGGGGGAAGCTCCTACGAGCAGTACTTC
CASSAGGSSYEQYF
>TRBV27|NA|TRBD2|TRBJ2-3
TGTGCCAGCAGTCCCCAATGGGAGCGGGAGGCTGATACGCAGTATTTT
CASSPQWEREADTQYF
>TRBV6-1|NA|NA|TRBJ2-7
TGTGCCAGCAGTTTCTCTACCTACGAGCAGTACTTC
CASSFSTYEQYF
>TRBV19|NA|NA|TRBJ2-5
TGTGCCAGTAGTTTGGACTTCCAAGAGACCCAGTACTTC
CASSLDFQETQYF
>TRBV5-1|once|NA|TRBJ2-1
TGCGCCAGCAGCCGGGACTTGCGTTCCAATGAGCAGTTCTTC
CASSRDLRSNEQFF
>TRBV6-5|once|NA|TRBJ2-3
TGTGCCAGCAGATCGGAACTCGGGACAGATACGCAGTATTTT
CASRSELGTDTQYF
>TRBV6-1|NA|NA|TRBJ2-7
TGTGCCAGCAGTGGTACCGGTTCCTACGAGCAGTACTTC
CASSGTGSYEQYF
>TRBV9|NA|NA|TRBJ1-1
TGTGCCAGCAGCTCCCCTCTAGAGAACACTGAAGCTTTCTTT
CASSSPLENTEAFF
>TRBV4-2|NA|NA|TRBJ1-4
TGTGCCAGCAGCCAAGGACAGAAGAATGAAAAACTGTTTTTT
CASSQGQKNEKLFF
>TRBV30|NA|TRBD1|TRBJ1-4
TGTGCCTGGAGTGCTGGACAGGTCACAACTAATGAAAAACTGTTTTTT
CAWSAGQVTTNEKLFF
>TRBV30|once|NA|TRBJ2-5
TGTGCCTGGAGTGCAAACCAAGAGACCCAGTACTTC
CAWSANQETQYF
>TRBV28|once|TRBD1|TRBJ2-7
TGTGCCAGCAGTTTGTCTCCGGGACAGAGCTCCTACGAGCAGTACTTC
CASSLSPGQSSYEQYF
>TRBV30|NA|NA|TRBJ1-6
TGTGCCTGGAGTGGTATTAATTCACCCCTCCACTTT
CAWSGINSPLHF
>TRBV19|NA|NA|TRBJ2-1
TGTGCCAGTAGTATTTCCGGGAACGAATTCAATGAGCAGTTCTTC
CASSISGNEFNEQFF
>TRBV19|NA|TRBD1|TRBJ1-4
TGTGCCAGTAGTCCTGGACAGGGAACTAATGAAAAACTGTTTTTT
CASSPGQGTNEKLFF
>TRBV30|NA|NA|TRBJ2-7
TGTGCCTGGACAGCGGCCTACGAGCAGTACTTC
CAWTAAYEQYF
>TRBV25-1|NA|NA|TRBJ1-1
TGTGCCAGCAAGAAGGGGCAGGGCTGGGTCGGTACTGAAGCTTTCTTT
CASKKGQGWVGTEAFF
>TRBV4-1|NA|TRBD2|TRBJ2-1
TGCGCCAGCAGCGGGACTAGTAGCAATGAGCAGTTCTTC
CASSGTSSNEQFF
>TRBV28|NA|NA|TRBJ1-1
TGTGCCAGCAGTTTAATTGGGGCCGCGCGGTGGACTGAAGCTTTCTTT
CASSLIGAARWTEAFF